This T cell receptor (beta chain) came from a study of PD-1 blockade in classical Hodgkin lymphoma (dated by TCRdb to 2020 to 2021). Notes on the research overall: The study used CyTOF and TCR beta sequencing to define a peripheral blood immune signature of response to PD-1 blockade in classical Hodgkin lymphoma. The study at large found these results: Baseline TCR diversity was reported to be lower in newly diagnosed patients than in healthy donors, and even lower in relapsed/refractory patients. The study was limited to a single clinical trial cohort, and causes of repertoire differences, possibly disease activity or prior therapy, remained undefined.

The Qiagen DNeasy kit was used to extract genomic DNA from unsorted PBMCs and from the negatively selected CD4+ and CD8+ fractions. TCR beta CDR3 regions were subjected to amplification by immunoSEQ multiplex PCR with primers that anneal to V and J segments. A synthetic immune receptor repertoire was used to minimize amplification bias, and any remaining bias was removed computationally after sequencing. Turning to the authors' computational methods: Repertoire diversity was quantified as the Shannon entropy index using custom Python scripts. Unsorted, CD4+ and CD8+ repertoires were examined separately, except in combined analyses, for which CD4+ and CD8+ sequences were merged in silico. Held by TCRdb, this immuneACCESS table contains in-frame sequences only and omits some clones. Under half of the omission traces to an unresolved V gene where checked; the cause of the rest is unknown. The DNA was the basis for D and trimming; V, J and clone size are from that table. The sample records 13,000 to 15,000 clones, about 89% of which are singletons. The ten most abundant clones make up 5% to 6.5% of the sample.

As concerns this clone: Its antigen has not been determined. Base quality data are lacking; no much larger clone is found one base away.

Trimming costs V 1 base and J 2 bases, and their ends lie 8 bases apart. The CDR3 measures 14 amino acids from cysteine to phenylalanine. Solely the CDR3 DNA is kept, with 42 bases framed from the first base. Via the germline V gene, CDR1 is MDHEN and CDR2 SYDVKM. This sample's time point label indicates: newly diagnosed, previously untreated cHL patient sample. CD8+ T cells were purified from thawed PBMCs by magnetic negative selection with a Miltenyi CD8+ T cell isolation kit. As a comparison group for the relapsed/refractory trial patients, PBMCs were sequenced from patients with newly diagnosed, previously untreated classical Hodgkin lymphoma. Peripheral blood was collected in 8 mL Vacutainer Cell Preparation Tubes, from which PBMCs were isolated by centrifugation and then cryopreserved. Purified CD4+ and CD8+ fractions were prepared only for cases with an additional available PBMC sample. Magnetically labelled cells were removed on LS columns in a quadroMACS separator, and the flow-through was collected as the purified fraction.

The source material was CD8+ T cells from blood. Recombination joined TRBV28 with TRBJ1-1; the D gene identity is not certain. The clonotype comes from a human donor with classical Hodgkin lymphoma. The CDR3 protein: CASSLLAGNTEAFF. The DNA is as follows: TGTGCCAGCAGTTTATTGGCAGGAAACACTGAAGCTTTCTTT.